Reported below is one T cell receptor beta chain. The data derive from a study of CD8+ T cells in alopecia areata. Germline V gives CDR1 MGHRA, CDR2 YSYEKL. CDR3 length: 16 residues. V was pared by 7 bases and J by 0 bases, with 12 bases of the junction left unmatched. cDNA prepared by RNA extraction and subsequent reverse transcription served as the template for sequencing. Assay used: immunoSEQ multiplex PCR; TCRdb lists only in-frame clones, some missing. The table records 80,000 or so clones, approximately 64% of them present only once. The treatment is: oral pan-JAK inhibitor, 5-10 mg twice daily.

The receptor's source is a human donor with alopecia areata. Sample: CD8+ T cells sorted from blood, taken at week 24, from a patient treated with tofacitinib. The chain uses TRBV4-1 and TRBJ2-7, with 7 bases fitting TRBD1. The CDR3 region is CASNPSPGQPSYEQYF. The CDR3 DNA follows: TGCGCCAGCAACCCGTCGCCGGGACAGCCCTCCTACGAGCAGTACTTC.